The rows below give T cell receptor beta chains drawn from one sample of a study of blood T cell repertoires in COVID-19. Clones were sequenced by immunoSEQ multiplex PCR, and TCRdb holds only the in-frame ones, with some missing. The repertoire holds approximately 50,000 clones, with around 88% as singletons. The sequenced sample was peripheral blood. These receptors were collected from a woman older than 75 with acute or convalescent COVID-19. CDR3s include the opening cysteine and the closing phenylalanine or tryptophan. D genes are given only for firm matches. Expanded clones are given a class, and other clones once, few, many or no size at all.

d_gene: .; abundance: .; v_gene: TRBV7-8; j_gene: TRBJ1-2; CDR3aa: CASSFPGTNYGYTF; CDR3nt: TGTGCCAGCAGCTTCCCAGGTACTAACTATGGCTACACCTTC
d_gene: .; abundance: .; v_gene: TRBV5-8; j_gene: TRBJ2-7; CDR3aa: CASSPGTFSRNEQYF; CDR3nt: TGTGCCAGCAGCCCCGGGACTTTTTCACGCAACGAGCAGTACTTC
d_gene: TRBD1; abundance: .; v_gene: TRBV16; j_gene: TRBJ1-2; CDR3aa: CASSQDRIGYTF; CDR3nt: TGTGCCAGCAGCCAGGACAGGATCGGCTACACCTTC
d_gene: .; abundance: once; v_gene: TRBV6-5; j_gene: TRBJ1-2; CDR3aa: CASSKRGNGYTF; CDR3nt: TGTGCCAGCAGTAAGCGGGGTAATGGCTACACCTTC
d_gene: .; abundance: .; v_gene: TRBV2; j_gene: TRBJ2-5; CDR3aa: CASSEGGVGETQYF; CDR3nt: TGTGCCAGCAGTGAAGGGGGGGTTGGAGAGACCCAGTACTTC
d_gene: .; abundance: .; v_gene: TRBV3-1/TRBV3-2; j_gene: TRBJ1-3; CDR3aa: CASTPGVGGNTIYF; CDR3nt: TGTGCCAGCACGCCCGGGGTAGGAGGAAACACCATATATTTT
d_gene: TRBD1; abundance: .; v_gene: TRBV3-1/TRBV3-2; j_gene: TRBJ2-7; CDR3aa: CASSKAAGTGYYEQYF; CDR3nt: TGTGCCAGCAGCAAGGCAGCCGGGACAGGGTATTACGAGCAGTACTTC
d_gene: .; abundance: few; v_gene: TRBV6-1; j_gene: TRBJ2-1; CDR3aa: CASSEPPSEQFF; CDR3nt: TGTGCCAGCAGTGAACCCCCCTCTGAGCAGTTCTTC
d_gene: .; abundance: .; v_gene: TRBV9; j_gene: TRBJ2-3; CDR3aa: CASSVSSPSATDTQYF; CDR3nt: TGTGCCAGCAGCGTATCTAGCCCTAGCGCCACAGATACGCAGTATTTT
d_gene: TRBD1; abundance: .; v_gene: TRBV7-7; j_gene: TRBJ2-5; CDR3aa: CASSGHTGGGETQYF; CDR3nt: TGTGCTAGCAGCGGTCACACAGGGGGCGGGGAGACCCAGTACTTC
d_gene: .; abundance: .; v_gene: TRBV13; j_gene: TRBJ1-1; CDR3aa: CASSPPRGITEAFF; CDR3nt: TGTGCCAGCAGCCCCCCGAGGGGGATCACTGAAGCTTTCTTT
d_gene: TRBD2; abundance: .; v_gene: TRBV9; j_gene: TRBJ2-1; CDR3aa: CASSVDLSGSNEQFF; CDR3nt: TGTGCCAGCAGCGTGGATCTTAGCGGGAGCAATGAGCAGTTCTTC
d_gene: TRBD1; abundance: .; v_gene: TRBV6-6; j_gene: TRBJ2-7; CDR3aa: CASSSQGAYEQYF; CDR3nt: TGTGCCAGCAGTTCACAGGGGGCCTACGAGCAGTACTTC
d_gene: TRBD1; abundance: .; v_gene: TRBV15; j_gene: TRBJ2-5; CDR3aa: CATNTGGKETQYF; CDR3nt: TGTGCCACCAACACAGGGGGCAAAGAGACCCAGTACTTC
d_gene: TRBD1; abundance: .; v_gene: TRBV4-1; j_gene: TRBJ1-5; CDR3aa: CASSQDVPRTGFNQPQHF; CDR3nt: TGCGCCAGCAGCCAAGATGTCCCGCGGACAGGTTTTAATCAGCCCCAGCATTTT
d_gene: TRBD1; abundance: .; v_gene: TRBV7-2; j_gene: TRBJ1-2; CDR3aa: CASSADRSYGYTF; CDR3nt: TGTGCCAGCAGCGCGGACAGGAGCTATGGCTACACCTTC
d_gene: .; abundance: .; v_gene: TRBV5-1; j_gene: TRBJ2-7; CDR3aa: CASSLGQNLWDEQYF; CDR3nt: TGCGCCAGCAGCTTAGGACAGAATTTGTGGGACGAGCAGTACTTC
d_gene: .; abundance: .; v_gene: TRBV5-1; j_gene: TRBJ1-6; CDR3aa: CASSWGWGDSPLHF; CDR3nt: TGCGCCAGCAGCTGGGGTTGGGGGGATTCACCCCTCCACTTT
d_gene: .; abundance: .; v_gene: TRBV7-7; j_gene: TRBJ2-2; CDR3aa: CASSGQNTGELFF; CDR3nt: TGTGCTAGCAGCGGACAGAACACCGGGGAGCTGTTTTTT
d_gene: TRBD1; abundance: once; v_gene: TRBV3-1/TRBV3-2; j_gene: TRBJ1-6; CDR3aa: CASSQEPPRGPYNSPLHF; CDR3nt: TGTGCCAGCAGCCAAGAGCCGCCGAGGGGGCCGTATAATTCACCCCTCCACTTT
d_gene: TRBD1; abundance: .; v_gene: TRBV13; j_gene: TRBJ1-5; CDR3aa: CASSQGPGQGVGPQHF; CDR3nt: TGTGCCAGCAGCCAGGGCCCGGGACAGGGAGTTGGACCCCAGCATTTT
d_gene: .; abundance: .; v_gene: TRBV29-1; j_gene: TRBJ1-2; CDR3aa: CSVGWADGYTF; CDR3nt: TGCAGCGTTGGATGGGCAGATGGCTACACCTTC
d_gene: TRBD1; abundance: .; v_gene: TRBV5-1; j_gene: TRBJ2-1; CDR3aa: CASSLEGQGSYEQFF; CDR3nt: TGCGCCAGCAGCTTGGAAGGACAGGGGTCTTATGAGCAGTTCTTC
d_gene: .; abundance: .; v_gene: TRBV9; j_gene: TRBJ1-1; CDR3aa: CASSQGVNTEAFF; CDR3nt: TGTGCCAGCAGCCAAGGGGTCAACACTGAAGCTTTCTTT
d_gene: .; abundance: .; v_gene: TRBV10-1; j_gene: TRBJ2-1; CDR3aa: CASSASGYYNEQFF; CDR3nt: TGCGCCAGCAGTGCATCGGGGTACTACAATGAGCAGTTCTTC
d_gene: .; abundance: .; v_gene: TRBV6-5; j_gene: TRBJ1-1; CDR3aa: CASREGSGAFF; CDR3nt: TGTGCCAGCAGGGAGGGGTCGGGTGCTTTCTTT
d_gene: .; abundance: once; v_gene: TRBV6-2/TRBV6-3; j_gene: TRBJ1-5; CDR3aa: CASSYSHPNLYSNQPQHF; CDR3nt: TGTGCCAGCAGTTACTCCCACCCCAATCTCTATAGCAATCAGCCCCAGCATTTT
d_gene: .; abundance: .; v_gene: TRBV27; j_gene: TRBJ1-3; CDR3aa: CASSLAGRPGNTIYF; CDR3nt: TGTGCCAGCAGTTTGGCAGGGAGGCCTGGAAACACCATATATTTT
d_gene: .; abundance: .; v_gene: TRBV3-1/TRBV3-2; j_gene: TRBJ2-7; CDR3aa: CASSLQGDNYEQYF; CDR3nt: TGTGCCAGCAGCTTACAGGGTGACAACTACGAGCAGTACTTC
d_gene: TRBD2; abundance: .; v_gene: TRBV29-1; j_gene: TRBJ2-3; CDR3aa: CSVDVGRGDTQYF; CDR3nt: TGCAGCGTTGACGTCGGGAGGGGAGATACGCAGTATTTT
d_gene: TRBD2; abundance: .; v_gene: TRBV5-4; j_gene: TRBJ2-1; CDR3aa: CASSSGGSLYNEQFF; CDR3nt: TGTGCCAGTTCTAGCGGGGGGTCCCTATACAATGAGCAGTTCTTC
d_gene: .; abundance: .; v_gene: TRBV27; j_gene: TRBJ1-2; CDR3aa: CASSLDRGNYGYTF; CDR3nt: TGTGCCAGCAGTTTAGATCGGGGAAACTATGGCTACACCTTC
d_gene: .; abundance: .; v_gene: TRBV7-3; j_gene: TRBJ2-4; CDR3aa: CASSLGVGGGRNIQYF; CDR3nt: TGTGCCAGCAGCCTTGGGGTTGGGGGAGGTAGAAACATTCAGTACTTC
d_gene: .; abundance: .; v_gene: TRBV28; j_gene: TRBJ1-5; CDR3aa: CASSLSSAGNQPQHF; CDR3nt: TGTGCCAGCAGTTTGTCGTCAGCGGGCAATCAGCCCCAGCATTTT
d_gene: .; abundance: once; v_gene: TRBV2; j_gene: TRBJ1-1; CDR3aa: CASSVGDTEAFF; CDR3nt: TGTGCCAGCAGCGTCGGGGACACTGAAGCTTTCTTT
d_gene: TRBD2; abundance: .; v_gene: TRBV19; j_gene: TRBJ2-1; CDR3aa: CATEAGDYNEQFF; CDR3nt: TGTGCCACCGAAGCGGGGGACTACAATGAGCAGTTCTTC
d_gene: .; abundance: .; v_gene: TRBV19; j_gene: TRBJ1-5; CDR3aa: CASILQGDSNQPQHF; CDR3nt: TGTGCCAGTATCCTTCAGGGTGATAGCAATCAGCCCCAGCATTTT
d_gene: .; abundance: .; v_gene: TRBV7-2; j_gene: TRBJ1-1; CDR3aa: CASSSLGNTEAFF; CDR3nt: TGTGCCAGCAGCTCCCTAGGGAACACTGAAGCTTTCTTT
d_gene: .; abundance: .; v_gene: TRBV5-6; j_gene: TRBJ2-7; CDR3aa: CASSFSHEQYF; CDR3nt: TGTGCCAGCAGCTTCTCCCACGAGCAGTACTTC
d_gene: TRBD2; abundance: .; v_gene: TRBV3-1/TRBV3-2; j_gene: TRBJ2-5; CDR3aa: CASSQRTGGQETQYF; CDR3nt: TGTGCCAGCAGCCAAAGGACGGGAGGACAAGAGACCCAGTACTTC
d_gene: TRBD2; abundance: once; v_gene: TRBV3-1/TRBV3-2; j_gene: TRBJ2-1; CDR3aa: CASSAGLAGSHSGFF; CDR3nt: TGTGCCAGCAGCGCTGGACTAGCGGGTTCCCACTCGGGGTTCTTC
d_gene: TRBD2; abundance: .; v_gene: TRBV5-1; j_gene: TRBJ2-5; CDR3aa: CASSFSSGAETQYF; CDR3nt: TGCGCCAGCAGCTTTTCTAGCGGGGCGGAGACCCAGTACTTC
d_gene: TRBD1; abundance: .; v_gene: TRBV18; j_gene: TRBJ1-2; CDR3aa: CASSPRTGPYGYTF; CDR3nt: TGTGCCAGCTCACCACGGACAGGGCCTTATGGCTACACCTTC
d_gene: .; abundance: .; v_gene: TRBV6-5; j_gene: TRBJ1-2; CDR3aa: CASSSRTTTNYGYTF; CDR3nt: TGTGCCAGCAGTTCCCGGACAACCACTAACTATGGCTACACCTTC
d_gene: .; abundance: .; v_gene: TRBV11-2; j_gene: TRBJ1-4; CDR3aa: CASSHLGGLFF; CDR3nt: TGTGCCAGCAGCCACCTAGGAGGTCTGTTTTTT
d_gene: TRBD2; abundance: .; v_gene: TRBV6-5; j_gene: TRBJ2-5; CDR3aa: CASCFSGSSETQYF; CDR3nt: TGTGCCAGCTGCTTTAGCGGGAGTTCAGAGACCCAGTACTTC
d_gene: TRBD2; abundance: .; v_gene: TRBV30; j_gene: TRBJ2-7; CDR3aa: CAWSVGLGALEQYF; CDR3nt: TGTGCCTGGAGTGTAGGACTAGGAGCCCTCGAGCAGTACTTC
d_gene: .; abundance: .; v_gene: TRBV12-3/TRBV12-4; j_gene: TRBJ1-2; CDR3aa: CASSFSVYGYTF; CDR3nt: TGTGCCAGCAGTTTTTCGGTCTATGGCTACACCTTC
d_gene: TRBD1; abundance: .; v_gene: TRBV5-1; j_gene: TRBJ1-4; CDR3aa: CASSPLTGQQKLFF; CDR3nt: TGCGCCAGCAGCCCACTGACAGGGCAGCAAAAACTGTTTTTT
d_gene: .; abundance: .; v_gene: TRBV6-1; j_gene: TRBJ1-1; CDR3aa: CASSEPDTLNTEAFF; CDR3nt: TGTGCCAGCAGTGAACCGGACACCTTGAACACTGAAGCTTTCTTT
d_gene: TRBD1; abundance: .; v_gene: TRBV7-6; j_gene: TRBJ1-1; CDR3aa: CASTPGQANTEAFF; CDR3nt: TGTGCCAGCACCCCCGGACAGGCGAACACTGAAGCTTTCTTT